These T cell receptor beta chains were read from a single sample in a study of cytomegalovirus exposure and HLA in healthy donors. Method: immunoSEQ multiplex PCR; TCRdb's copy keeps in-frame clones and lacks some. This sample carries 250,000 to 350,000 clones, around two thirds of them seen once, and the ten largest clones take about 2.2%. The sequenced sample was PBMCs. These receptors were collected from a female donor in good health and CMV-seronegative. Both conserved end residues are part of each CDR3. Each record gives: clone size, V gene, J gene, D gene, CDR3 protein, CDR3 DNA. The D gene is left open where the match is weak. Only some rows state a clone size, as once, few, many or a class for expanded clones.

few	TRBV19	TRBJ2-1	-	CASSMRGVSEGNEQFF	TGTGCCAGTAGTATGAGAGGGGTCTCGGAGGGCAATGAGCAGTTCTTC
-	TRBV5-8	TRBJ1-2	TRBD1	CASRSRTGGDYGYTF	TGTGCCAGCAGGTCCAGGACAGGGGGCGACTATGGCTACACCTTC
-	TRBV27	TRBJ1-5	-	CASSVGGNQPQHF	TGTGCCAGCAGCGTCGGGGGCAATCAGCCCCAGCATTTT
-	TRBV30	TRBJ1-1	TRBD1	CAWKGTGFESITEAFF	TGTGCCTGGAAGGGGACAGGCTTTGAATCAATCACTGAAGCTTTCTTT
few	TRBV20-1	TRBJ2-1	-	CSAIRGLWTFF	TGCAGTGCTATCCGAGGGCTCTGGACGTTCTTC
-	TRBV7-9	TRBJ1-1	-	CASSSTGNTEAFF	TGTGCCAGCAGCTCAACAGGGAACACTGAAGCTTTCTTT
-	TRBV27	TRBJ2-1	-	CASSLTEPHLYNEQFF	TGTGCCAGCAGTTTAACTGAGCCCCACCTTTACAATGAGCAGTTCTTC
once	TRBV5-6	TRBJ1-2	-	CASSLGLLQGNGYTF	TGTGCCAGCAGCTTGGGACTCCTACAGGGAAATGGCTACACCTTC
-	TRBV2	TRBJ2-2	-	CASSEARAGELFF	TGTGCCAGCAGTGAAGCGCGGGCCGGGGAGCTGTTTTTT
-	TRBV11-3	TRBJ1-1	-	CASSLGGPGKNTEAFF	TGTGCCAGCAGCTTAGGGGGTCCAGGGAAGAACACTGAAGCTTTCTTT
-	TRBV2	TRBJ2-5	TRBD2	CASRAGTRVQETQYF	TGTGCCAGCAGGGCCGGGACTAGAGTACAAGAGACCCAGTACTTC
-	TRBV4-1	TRBJ2-7	TRBD2	CASSQELLGSGRLSGSVYEQYF	TGCGCCAGCAGCCAAGAACTTTTGGGGTCCGGCCGACTAAGCGGGAGCGTCTACGAGCAGTACTTC
-	TRBV7-9	TRBJ2-7	-	CASSPSRDEQYF	TGTGCCAGCAGCCCCTCGCGGGATGAGCAGTACTTC
-	TRBV28	TRBJ1-2	TRBD1	CASSSPSGQGRKYTF	TGTGCCAGCAGTTCACCTTCGGGACAGGGTCGAAAATACACCTTC
-	TRBV9	TRBJ2-7	-	CASSPQGGQQYF	TGTGCCAGCTCCCCCCAAGGAGGGCAGCAGTACTTC
-	TRBV5-1	TRBJ2-1	-	CASSVGGKLNEQFF	TGCGCCAGCAGCGTCGGAGGGAAGCTCAATGAGCAGTTCTTC
-	TRBV11-3	TRBJ2-3	-	CASSLIAGQADTQYF	TGTGCCAGCAGCTTAATCGCGGGCCAGGCAGATACGCAGTATTTT